These 6 T cell receptor beta chains share one sample of origin, sequenced in a study of T-cell memory formation after mild COVID-19. TCRdb reprocessed the 5' RACE reads with MiXCR, giving one entry per CDR3 protein. This sample has a few hundred thousand distinct CDR3 sequences, with around 15% found just once. Sequences were obtained from PBMCs or a T cell subset sorted from them (not recorded which). Receptors were obtained from a man aged 18 to 30 who had mild COVID-19 (a few samples of this study predate the infection). Cell type and time point are not known.

The count of this clonotype is one. The rearrangement uses TRBV25-1 and TRBJ1-4; 7 bases are shared with TRBD1. V lost 8 bases, J lost 7 bases, and 7 bases stayed unmatched. The germline CDR1 and CDR2 sequences are MGHDK and SYGVNS. The CDR3 is made up of 13 amino acids. CDR3 amino acids: CASRRQGSEKLFF. CDR3 DNA: TGTGCCAGCCGAAGACAGGGAAGTGAAAAACTGTTTTTT.

The chain combines TRBV4-2 with TRBJ1-1; D is possibly TRBD1 (6 bases). CDR1 is LGHNA and CDR2 is YNFKEQ in the germline V gene. V was clipped by 4 bases and J by 6 bases, with 18 bases between them. The CDR3 extends over 15 amino acids. The CDR3 sequence: CASSPGSAGEAEAFF. The CDR3 nucleotides are TGTGCCAGCAGCCCCGGAAGTGCAGGGGAGGCTGAAGCTTTCTTT.

The V gene is TRBV7-9, the J gene TRBJ2-5, with 13 bases fitting TRBD2. V was clipped by 5 bases and J by 5 bases; unmatched bases: 8. The germline CDR1 and CDR2 sequences are SEHNR and FQNEAQ (reference sequence). The CDR3 contains 16 residues. CDR3 protein: CASSAGTSGVWETQYF. DNA of the CDR3: TGTGCCAGCAGCGCCGGGACTAGCGGGGTGTGGGAGACCCAGTACTTC.

The rearrangement uses TRBV7-6 and TRBJ1-5, with a weak D call TRBD1 (5 bases). Germline-derived CDR1 and CDR2 are SGHVS and FNYEAQ. This CDR3 comprises 16 residues. Trimming stripped 1 base from V and 4 bases from J, with 14 bases between. The chain's CDR3 is CASSLESSGLNQPQHF. The CDR3 coding sequence is TGTGCCAGCAGCTTAGAGTCGTCAGGGCTTAATCAGCCCCAGCATTTT. Full variable domain (remainder filled in from reference TRBV7-6 and TRBJ1-5): GAGVSQSPRYKVTKRGQDVALRCDPISGHVSLYWYRQALGQGPEFLTYFNYEAQQDKSGLPNDRFSAERPEGSISTLTIQRTEQRDSAMYRCASSLESSGLNQPQHFGDGTRLSIL.

The chain recombines TRBV27 with TRBJ2-3, with a weak D call TRBD1 (6 bases). CDR3 size: 15 residues. V lost 6 bases to trimming and J lost 4 bases, with 17 bases between them. CDR1 is MNHEY and CDR2 is SMNVEV in the germline V gene (reference sequence). CDR3 bases: TGTGCCAGCAGCTTCATGGGTACAGGGCCAGATACGCAGTATTTT. Translating gives CASSFMGTGPDTQYF.

This clonotype has more than one count but fewer than ten. This chain connects TRBV4-2 to TRBJ2-3; D ambiguous. Per germline, CDR1 LGHNA and CDR2 YNFKEQ. The CDR3 is 13 residues long. V lost 4 bases, J lost 6 bases, and 11 bases lay in between. The CDR3 protein is CASSRRFLDTQYF. Written as DNA, the CDR3 is TGTGCCAGCAGCCGTAGGTTCTTGGATACGCAGTATTTT.